The clone carrying this TCR beta chain was picked up many times. The source of the sample is a study of T cells in Graves' hyperthyroidism and ophthalmopathy. This CDR3 has 15 residues. The germline V gene has CDR1 SGHRS and CDR2 YFSETQ. V lost 1 base to trimming and J lost 10 bases, with 18 bases between them. Researchers amplified the TCR beta CDR3 regions from RNA transcripts. With the HTBI primer set, the TCR CDR3 went through a first round of RT-PCR. TCRdb re-called the multiplex PCR reads through MiXCR, storing one row per CDR3 protein. The table shows under 400,000 distinct CDR3 sequences, with approximately 17% occurring only once.

Material for sequencing was blood. The receptor was isolated from a man between 25 and 39 years old with Graves' hyperthyroidism. The V gene is TRBV5-1, the J gene TRBJ2-1, with a weak D call TRBD2 (6 bases). The CDR3 sequence: CASSLRDAPGREQFF. The CDR3 DNA reads as TGCGCCAGCAGCTTGAGGGACGCTCCGGGGAGGGAGCAGTTCTTC.